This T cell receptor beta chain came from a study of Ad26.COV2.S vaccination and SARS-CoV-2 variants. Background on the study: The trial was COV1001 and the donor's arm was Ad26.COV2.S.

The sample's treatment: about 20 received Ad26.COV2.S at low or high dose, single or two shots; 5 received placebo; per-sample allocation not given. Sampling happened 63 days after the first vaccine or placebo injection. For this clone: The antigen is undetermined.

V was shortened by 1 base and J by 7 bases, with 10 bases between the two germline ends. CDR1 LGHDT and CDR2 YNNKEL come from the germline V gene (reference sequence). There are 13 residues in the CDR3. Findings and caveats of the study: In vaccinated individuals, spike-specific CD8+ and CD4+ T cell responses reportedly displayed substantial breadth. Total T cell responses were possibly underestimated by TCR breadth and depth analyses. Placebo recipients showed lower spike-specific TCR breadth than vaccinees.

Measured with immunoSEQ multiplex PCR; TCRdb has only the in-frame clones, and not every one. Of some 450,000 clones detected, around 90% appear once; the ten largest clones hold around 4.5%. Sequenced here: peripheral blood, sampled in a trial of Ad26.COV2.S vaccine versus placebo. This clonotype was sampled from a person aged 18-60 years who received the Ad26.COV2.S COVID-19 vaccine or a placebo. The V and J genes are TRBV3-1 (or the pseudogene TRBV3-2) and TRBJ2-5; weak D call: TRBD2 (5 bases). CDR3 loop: CASSQGTEGTQYF. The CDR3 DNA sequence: TGTGCCAGCAGCCAAGGGACTGAGGGGACCCAGTACTTC.